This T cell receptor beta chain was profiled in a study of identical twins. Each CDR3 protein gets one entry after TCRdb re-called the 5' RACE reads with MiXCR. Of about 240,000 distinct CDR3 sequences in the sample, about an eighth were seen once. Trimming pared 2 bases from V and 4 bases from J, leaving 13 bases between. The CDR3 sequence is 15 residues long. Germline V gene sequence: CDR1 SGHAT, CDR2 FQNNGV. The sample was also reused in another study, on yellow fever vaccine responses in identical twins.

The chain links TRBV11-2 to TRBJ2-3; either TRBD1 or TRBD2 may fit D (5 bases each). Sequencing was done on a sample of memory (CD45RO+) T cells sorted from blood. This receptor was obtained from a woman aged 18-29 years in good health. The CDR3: CASSLTGKGADTQYF. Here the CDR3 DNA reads TGTGCCAGCAGCTTAACGGGGAAAGGGGCAGATACGCAGTATTTT.